This TCR beta chain was retrieved from a study of shared clonotypes between healthy human individuals. Study context: CD4 naive and CD4 memory each took three plates per donor, while CD8 naive took two and CD8 memory one. Study observations and caveats: An anticipated effect of sequencing depth on clonotype sharing among donors was recognized. All-four-donor shared clonotypes had higher generation probabilities than non-shared clonotypes did.

The CDR3 runs to 13 residues. J gave up 5 bases and V 8 bases, and 10 bases lay outside the gene matches. CDR1 is SQVTM, CDR2 ANQGSEA, per germline. Points on this clone: What it binds is unknown.

Sequenced by immunoSEQ multiplex PCR; TCRdb stores in-frame clones only, minus some. The table shows over a million clones, with about 98.5% occurring only once. The TCR originated in a man aged 30 to 45 in good health. The chain carries TRBV29-1 and TRBJ2-5, with 8 nucleotides matching TRBD1. The sample comprised naive CD4+ T cells sorted from blood. The subset: CD45RA+ positively selected. The CDR3 reads CSKSGGLWETQYF. The CDR3 DNA sequence: TGCAGCAAGTCAGGGGGCTTGTGGGAGACCCAGTACTTC.